This TCR beta chain is from a study of radiation and T cells in renal cell carcinoma (dated by TCRdb to the early 2020s). Background for the entire study: Samples were obtained from a clinical trial, in which 15 Gy stereotactic body radiation therapy was delivered to primary renal cell carcinomas and nephrectomy was performed 4 weeks later. A total of 4,016,671 unique CDR3 nucleotide sequences, encoding roughly 2.7 million unique CDR3 amino acid sequences, were found across all 50 or so samples. In total, 50 to 60 samples, comprising approximately 26 tumors and around 27 peripheral blood samples, were subjected to TCR beta sequencing. General conclusions and limits of the study: Effects of radiation dose or scheduling on the TCR repertoire could not be addressed with the single-armed trial design. Top tumor clonotypes rose in blood from baseline to 2 weeks post-radiation, then contracted by 4 weeks, suggesting transient expansion of tumor-resident clones. Because pretreatment tumor biopsies were not available, the study could not determine whether clonotypes were already present within the tumor at baseline. Tracking of blood repertoire dynamics stopped at approximately four weeks after treatment, with no follow-up past that point.

The sample's time point label is to be understood as: baseline pretreatment blood. The sample's treatment or condition label is to be understood as: 15 Gy SBRT to primary tumor, nephrectomy 4 weeks later. Serial peripheral blood from radiation-treated patients was sampled at baseline, 2 weeks and 4 weeks after SBRT to track tumor-enriched clonotypes. Every patient's renal cell carcinoma showed clear cell pathology. The QIAamp DNA Blood Mini Kit (Qiagen) was used to prepare genomic DNA for TCR sequencing. Samples were included in the analyses only if all quality control checks were passed. The immunoSEQ kit was used, according to the manufacturer's recommendations, to generate TCR beta libraries from genomic DNA. Library preparation used a first multiplex PCR with proprietary primers, then a second PCR adding unique barcodes, with bead cleanups after each round. A kit-provided positive control reaction and a negative control reaction were included in every sample batch. The final libraries were assessed on an Agilent 4200 TapeStation D1000 ScreenTape, pooled by volume, and quantified by qPCR. Sequencing ran on an Illumina NextSeq500 with a MidOutput 150-cycle cartridge, using 156 Read1 and 15 Index1 cycles with kit custom primers. The pooled library was loaded at 0.95 to 1 pM with about 18% PhiX control spiked in. On the authors' methods: The vendor-processed data were analyzed in R, and a clonotype was defined as all T cells that share the same CDR3 nucleotide sequence. For clone abundance analyses, frequencies were normalized to the 10,000 most abundant clones per sample. Public T cell clones, averaging fewer than five per sample, were removed before analysis. Tumor-enriched and baseline blood-enriched clonotypes were defined by at least a 32-fold difference in abundance between compartments. A beta-binomial differential abundance model was used to identify clonotypes that were expanded or contracted between blood time points. The Baroni-Urbani and Buser coefficient was used to measure tumor-blood repertoire similarity, and groups were compared with two-tailed Wilcoxon tests in R. Not all clones reach the TCRdb copy of this immuneACCESS table, which keeps in-frame sequences only. Checked studies attribute under half of the gap to unresolved V genes and leave the rest unexplained. That table supplies the V and J calls and clone size; D and trimming were determined from the DNA. Recorded for this sample are 50,000 to 75,000 clones; over 70% of them occurred a single time. 7.3% of the sample belongs to the ten largest clones.

As for this clone: Its cognate antigen has yet to be identified. Per-base qualities were not stored, and no clone one base away is much larger.

Counted from cysteine to phenylalanine, this CDR3 has 15 amino acids. Only the CDR3 portion is preserved as DNA: 45 bases, with reading frame beginning at the first base. Based on the germline V gene, the CDR1 and CDR2 sequences are SGHNT and YENEEA. The V and J ends are trimmed by 1 base and 2 bases, leaving 6 bases between them. The chain was built from TRBV11-3 and TRBJ2-6; too little of a D gene remains to name it. This TCR was recovered from a man between 60 and 75 years old with renal cell carcinoma. The sequenced sample was blood, obtained from a patient whose treatment included radiotherapy and nephrectomy. The DNA sequence is given as TGTGCCAGCAGCTTAGGGGCCGCTGGGGCCAACGTCCTGACTTTC. This translates into CASSLGAAGANVLTF.